This T cell receptor (beta chain) was retrieved from a study of blood T cell repertoires in COVID-19. CDR1 is MNHNY, CDR2 SVGAGI, per germline (reference sequence). Trimming took off 0 bases at V and 4 bases at J, with 12 bases between the two ends. CDR3 length: 15 residues. This clone was found a few times. The repertoire was sequenced with immunoSEQ multiplex PCR; TCRdb's copy has only in-frame clones and lacks some. The sample gives roughly 190,000 clones, approximately 86% of which show up once; roughly 3% is in the top ten. The chain combines TRBV6-6 with TRBJ1-2, with a possible D match to TRBD1 (5 bases). Sequencing input: peripheral blood. This TCR came from a man between 65 and 85 years old with acute or convalescent COVID-19. The CDR3 is CASSYSRQGGYGYTF. The CDR3 nucleotides are TGTGCCAGCAGTTACTCGAGGCAGGGCGGCTATGGCTACACCTTC.